The rows below give T cell receptor beta chains drawn from one sample of a study of T cells after yellow fever vaccination. TCRdb processed the 5' RACE reads anew with MiXCR; each CDR3 protein has one entry. The sample yields fewer than 650,000 distinct CDR3 sequences, just over 20% seen once. The sequencing used PBMCs, collected roughly 20 days after the first yellow fever vaccination. The receptors here all came from a man between 18 and 29 years old who received the YFV17D yellow fever vaccine. The CDR3 runs from the conserved cysteine through the conserved F or W. Each record gives: V gene, J gene, CDR3 length, CDR3 protein.

v_call: TRBV15
j_call: TRBJ1-1
cdr3_length: 12
cdr3_aa: CATGILSGEAFF

v_call: TRBV20-1
j_call: TRBJ2-7
cdr3_length: 12
cdr3_aa: CSARDGRLEQYF

v_call: TRBV6-6
j_call: TRBJ2-7
cdr3_length: 12
cdr3_aa: CASTQSSYEQYF

v_call: TRBV5-1
j_call: TRBJ2-3
cdr3_length: 15
cdr3_aa: CASTRQGGSTDTQYF

v_call: TRBV5-1
j_call: TRBJ2-5
cdr3_length: 15
cdr3_aa: CASSSGLAGQETQYF

v_call: TRBV4-3
j_call: TRBJ1-6
cdr3_length: 13
cdr3_aa: CASSPQGNSPLHF

v_call: TRBV14
j_call: TRBJ2-1
cdr3_length: 19
cdr3_aa: CASSLSPGLAVPLNVEQFF

v_call: TRBV20-1
j_call: TRBJ1-2
cdr3_length: 10
cdr3_aa: CSGYGDGYTF

v_call: TRBV7-9
j_call: TRBJ1-2
cdr3_length: 14
cdr3_aa: CASSYFPGIGGYTF

v_call: TRBV4-3
j_call: TRBJ2-2
cdr3_length: 19
cdr3_aa: CASSQDAAVGSFRSGELFF

v_call: TRBV6-5
j_call: TRBJ2-7
cdr3_length: 14
cdr3_aa: CASSWGQDSYEQYF

v_call: TRBV23-1
j_call: TRBJ2-1
cdr3_length: 12
cdr3_aa: CASIITSGGEFF

v_call: TRBV13
j_call: TRBJ2-1
cdr3_length: 13
cdr3_aa: CASWGSSYNEQFF

v_call: TRBV5-1
j_call: TRBJ2-7
cdr3_length: 14
cdr3_aa: CASSLGVEAYEQYF

v_call: TRBV9
j_call: TRBJ2-3
cdr3_length: 16
cdr3_aa: CASSGTGTSGLDTQYF

v_call: TRBV4-1
j_call: TRBJ1-4
cdr3_length: 16
cdr3_aa: CASSQEGAVANEKLFF

v_call: TRBV15
j_call: TRBJ1-1
cdr3_length: 13
cdr3_aa: CATSRVGDTEAFF

v_call: TRBV7-8
j_call: TRBJ1-2
cdr3_length: 15
cdr3_aa: CASSLAARADYGYTF

v_call: TRBV20-1
j_call: TRBJ2-3
cdr3_length: 16
cdr3_aa: CSARDSRGGSTDTQYF

v_call: TRBV6-1
j_call: TRBJ1-1
cdr3_length: 15
cdr3_aa: CASKPLTGVNTEAFF

v_call: TRBV5-4
j_call: TRBJ2-1
cdr3_length: 13
cdr3_aa: CASSPTRINEQFF

v_call: TRBV15
j_call: TRBJ1-6
cdr3_length: 14
cdr3_aa: CATRPGQGRGSLHF

v_call: TRBV5-4
j_call: TRBJ2-2
cdr3_length: 16
cdr3_aa: CASSLLAGGTSGELFF

v_call: TRBV27
j_call: TRBJ1-5
cdr3_length: 16
cdr3_aa: CASSSSGAAGNQPQHF

v_call: TRBV25-1
j_call: TRBJ1-3
cdr3_length: 12
cdr3_aa: CASSARGDTIYF

v_call: TRBV3-1
j_call: TRBJ1-1
cdr3_length: 15
cdr3_aa: CASSQSYKMNTEAFF

v_call: TRBV7-2
j_call: TRBJ1-6
cdr3_length: 16
cdr3_aa: CASSSHTGGNNSPLHF

v_call: TRBV5-5
j_call: TRBJ2-5
cdr3_length: 12
cdr3_aa: CAISRGRETQYF

v_call: TRBV6-2/TRBV6-3
j_call: TRBJ2-5
cdr3_length: 17
cdr3_aa: CASSYTLAGDWLETQYF

v_call: TRBV12-3/TRBV12-4
j_call: TRBJ2-5
cdr3_length: 16
cdr3_aa: CASSSKTGWYEETQYF

v_call: TRBV4-1
j_call: TRBJ1-2
cdr3_length: 15
cdr3_aa: CASSQERGVNYGYTF

v_call: TRBV9
j_call: TRBJ1-6
cdr3_length: 15
cdr3_aa: CASSVAGQRGSPLHF

v_call: TRBV7-9
j_call: TRBJ2-5
cdr3_length: 14
cdr3_aa: CASSPDPADKTQYF

v_call: TRBV6-2/TRBV6-3
j_call: TRBJ1-1
cdr3_length: 14
cdr3_aa: CASTQEAEGTEAFF

v_call: TRBV12-3/TRBV12-4
j_call: TRBJ2-1
cdr3_length: 15
cdr3_aa: CASTTDRALPTEQFF

v_call: TRBV5-1
j_call: TRBJ1-1
cdr3_length: 15
cdr3_aa: CASSLEPIVNTEAFF

v_call: TRBV6-1
j_call: TRBJ1-2
cdr3_length: 13
cdr3_aa: CASRPGQGYGYTF

v_call: TRBV15
j_call: TRBJ2-2
cdr3_length: 15
cdr3_aa: CATSRDRGFEGELFF

v_call: TRBV9
j_call: TRBJ2-3
cdr3_length: 16
cdr3_aa: CASSEGRSQGTDTQYF

v_call: TRBV5-1
j_call: TRBJ2-6
cdr3_length: 17
cdr3_aa: CASSTGGLSSGANVLTF

v_call: TRBV6-7
j_call: TRBJ2-7
cdr3_length: 13
cdr3_aa: CARPGRGFYEQYF

v_call: TRBV6-6
j_call: TRBJ2-1
cdr3_length: 11
cdr3_aa: CASSPHYEQFF

v_call: TRBV28
j_call: TRBJ2-5
cdr3_length: 17
cdr3_aa: CASSLWRGGPSEETQYF

v_call: TRBV7-9
j_call: TRBJ2-7
cdr3_length: 12
cdr3_aa: CASSFRSYEQYF

v_call: TRBV5-1
j_call: TRBJ2-3
cdr3_length: 15
cdr3_aa: CASSPSTTHTDTQYF

v_call: TRBV5-1
j_call: TRBJ2-1
cdr3_length: 16
cdr3_aa: CASSALRGGLYNEQFF

v_call: TRBV28
j_call: TRBJ1-1
cdr3_length: 11
cdr3_aa: CASSLDRKAFF

v_call: TRBV19
j_call: TRBJ2-3
cdr3_length: 16
cdr3_aa: CASSMARGGSTDTQYF

v_call: TRBV2
j_call: TRBJ2-7
cdr3_length: 13
cdr3_aa: CASRGSVSHEQYF

v_call: TRBV7-9
j_call: TRBJ1-3
cdr3_length: 16
cdr3_aa: CASSFRGHVGENTIYF

v_call: TRBV11-2
j_call: TRBJ2-5
cdr3_length: 16
cdr3_aa: CASSLAVRGLEETQYF

v_call: TRBV6-1
j_call: TRBJ1-5
cdr3_length: 13
cdr3_aa: CASSRDFNQPQHF

v_call: TRBV6-1
j_call: TRBJ1-3
cdr3_length: 15
cdr3_aa: CASRLDSSSGNTIYF

v_call: TRBV20-1
j_call: TRBJ2-5
cdr3_length: 12
cdr3_aa: CSCTGGAETQYF

v_call: TRBV9
j_call: TRBJ1-5
cdr3_length: 14
cdr3_aa: CASSVGPANQPQHF